This T cell receptor (beta chain) was obtained from a study of T-cell reconstitution after alpha-beta-depleted transplantation in children. Broader study findings: T-cell counts and diversity were attributed mostly to newly produced T cells one year after transplant. About two months after transplant, alpha-beta T cells reportedly came from several hundred expanded graft clones. At day 60, the high TCRbeta diversity found in some patients originated from recipient T cells and thymic progenitors that had survived.

Unique molecular identifiers were incorporated during preparation of the TCRbeta library. TCRdb itself ran the PCR reads through MiXCR, one entry per CDR3 protein. The sample has under 250,000 distinct CDR3 sequences, roughly 25% seen once; the top ten hold about 5%. This CDR3 has 14 residues. Germline CDR1 reads GTSNPN; CDR2 reads SVGIG (reference sequence). Trimming took off 6 bases at V and 0 bases at J, with 15 bases between the two ends. A remark on this clonotype: The target antigen is unknown.

This receptor was obtained from a female patient aged 2 to 10 who had a stem cell transplant for congenital amegakaryocytic thrombocytopenia, so the T cells may come from the graft donor. The chain joins TRBV30 to TRBJ2-7, with D possibly being TRBD2 (5 bases). The material was PBMCs, mostly from graft donor cells, obtained 360 days after TCRalphabeta/CD19-depleted stem cell transplant. CDR3 in DNA: TGTGCCTGTTCGTGGACTGTGAGCTCCTACGAGCAGTACTTC. Translating gives CACSWTVSSYEQYF.